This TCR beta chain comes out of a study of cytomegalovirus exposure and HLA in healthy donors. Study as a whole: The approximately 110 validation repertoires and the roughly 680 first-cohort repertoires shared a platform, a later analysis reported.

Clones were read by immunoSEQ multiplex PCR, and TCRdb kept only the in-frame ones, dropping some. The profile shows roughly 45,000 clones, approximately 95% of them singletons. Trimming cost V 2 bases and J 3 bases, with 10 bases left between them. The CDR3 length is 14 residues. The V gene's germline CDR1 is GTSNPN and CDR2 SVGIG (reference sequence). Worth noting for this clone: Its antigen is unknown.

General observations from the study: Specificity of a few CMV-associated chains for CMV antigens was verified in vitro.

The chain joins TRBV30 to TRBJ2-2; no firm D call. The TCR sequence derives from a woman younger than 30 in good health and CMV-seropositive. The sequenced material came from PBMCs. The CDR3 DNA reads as TGTGCCTGGAGTCTGGGCTCCCACACCGGGGAGCTGTTTTTT. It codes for CAWSLGSHTGELFF.